The T cell receptor (beta chain) under discussion was sequenced for a study of blood T cell repertoires in COVID-19 (dated by TCRdb to the early 2020s). Study-level background: The collaborator samples originated in the United States, Italy and Spain and spanned the acute and convalescent phases of COVID-19. The prospective study material was composed of cDNA or gDNA derived from T cells, B-cell-depleted T cells, or PBMCs. Deeply sampled blood TCRbeta repertoires from subjects exposed to, actively infected with, or recovered from COVID-19 were included in the dataset. A freely available public database, intended as a resource for researchers studying the immune response to SARS-CoV-2, is where the repertoires were released. The samples were drawn from two sources: the first 160 participants of the ongoing ImmuneRACE study, and fewer than 1,500 subjects contributed by 6 global collaborators. A de-identified subject ID, COVID-19 status, age in years and sex were almost always included in the sample metadata. HLA class I and class II types, where available, came from metadata supplied by the sample provider rather than from assay-based typing. Study-wide conclusions, independent of this receptor: The amount of clinical and demographic metadata varied by source and participant and was provided uncurated.

CDR1 and CDR2, looked up from the germline V gene (reference sequence), are LGHDT and YNNKEL. Spanning cysteine to phenylalanine, the CDR3 consists of 14 amino acids. Only the CDR3 DNA stays, 42 bases, in frame from base 1. V and J are trimmed by 6 bases and 3 bases, and the gene matches miss 7 bases of the junction. Worth noting for this clone: Its antigen is still unknown. Per-base qualities were not stored, and no clone one base away is much larger. Other nucleotide sequences in the sample specify the same CDR3.

The immunoSEQ Assay, a bias-controlled multiplex PCR, was used to amplify TCRbeta CDR3 regions from genomic DNA. Per the authors' processing: Within the assay, amplification of reference gene primers was used to estimate how many nucleated cells each sample contained. Sequence reads were collapsed and filtered to measure the absolute abundance of every unique TCRbeta CDR3 rearrangement. For each sample, productive Simpson clonality was calculated by taking the square root of Simpson's diversity index across productive rearrangements. As stored in TCRdb, this immuneACCESS dataset retains in-frame rearrangements with V and J assigned. A fraction of the clones does not appear; measured against another copy, unresolved V genes explain less than half of the discrepancy, and the remainder lacks a known reason. The V and J calls and clone size come from that table; D and trimming were worked out from the DNA. This sample lists 250,000 to 300,000 clones; about nine tenths were detected once. The ten biggest clones cover 2.3% of the sample.

Participants in the prospective study were enrolled through a virtual design, were aged 18 to 89 years, and lived in some 24 United States geographic areas. In the prospective study, participants were assigned to cohorts based on the clinical history participants reported in a screening survey and a study questionnaire. In the prospective study, mobile phlebotomists collected whole blood, serum and a nasopharyngeal or oropharyngeal swab from each participant. Over an approximately 2-month period, participants in the prospective study had the option of providing additional blood draws and questionnaires. Prospective study blood samples were shipped either frozen or at room temperature before DNA extraction.

In this chain, TRBV3-1 (or the pseudogene TRBV3-2) is recombined with TRBJ2-7; the junction holds 8 bases that match TRBD1. The sequence was collected from a woman in her thirties or forties with acute COVID-19. The sample was PBMCs or T cells enriched from blood (not recorded which). The CDR3 here reads CASSPGTGNYEQYF. The DNA sequence is TGTGCCAGCAGTCCCGGGACAGGAAACTACGAGCAGTACTTC.